The clone carrying this T cell receptor beta chain came up once. Germline CDR1 DFQATT, CDR2 SNEGSKA (reference sequence). V shed 6 bases and J shed 5 bases, with 5 bases lying between them. The CDR3 totals 10 residues. The assay was immunoSEQ multiplex PCR, and TCRdb's table has in-frame clones only and misses some. The sample lists about 660,000 clones; more than 70% were seen once. The sample comes from a study of shared T cell receptors in the human thymus. The data also belong to a second study, concerning human thymus T cells. From that report: Donors were healthy Finnish infants having corrective surgery for congenital heart defects. Corrective heart surgery yielded resections, and these provided the thymus tissue. Among unrelated individuals, related research reported thymic repertoires that overlapped highly.

The sequencing sample was made of thymocytes. This clonotype was sampled from a boy in the first two years of life with a congenital heart defect. This rearrangement joins TRBV20-1 to TRBJ2-1; no clear D. CDR3 in amino acids: CSALNNEQFF. The CDR3 DNA reads as TGCAGTGCGTTAAACAATGAGCAGTTCTTC.